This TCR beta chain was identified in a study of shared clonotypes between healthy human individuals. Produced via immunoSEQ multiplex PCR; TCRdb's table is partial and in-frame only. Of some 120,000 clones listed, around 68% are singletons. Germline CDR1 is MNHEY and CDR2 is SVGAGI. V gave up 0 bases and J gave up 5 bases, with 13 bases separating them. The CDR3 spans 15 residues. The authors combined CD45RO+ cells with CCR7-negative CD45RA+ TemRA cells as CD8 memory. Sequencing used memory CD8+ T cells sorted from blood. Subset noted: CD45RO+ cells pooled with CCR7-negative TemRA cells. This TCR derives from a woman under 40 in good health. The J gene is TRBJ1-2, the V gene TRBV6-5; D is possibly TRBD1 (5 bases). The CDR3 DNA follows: TGTGCCAGCAGTTACTCGAGGGGTAACCCTTATGGCTACACCTTC. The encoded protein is CASSYSRGNPYGYTF.